This T cell receptor beta chain came from a study of blood T cell repertoires in COVID-19. Trimming cost V 8 bases and J 8 bases, with 13 bases left between them. Germline CDR1 reads SNHLY; CDR2 reads FYNNEI. The CDR3 length is 13 residues. Cohorts were assigned according to the clinical history that participants reported. Recovered status applied to Cohort 3 donors who had two consecutive negative PCRs. It also applied to those with clearance or with symptom resolution. Per the authors' pipeline: Amplification of reference gene primers provided the estimated nucleated cell counts. The protocol was immunoSEQ multiplex PCR, while the TCRdb copy is restricted to in-frame clones and leaves out a portion. V and J calls and clone size follow that table, whereas D and trimming were derived from the DNA. The data show some 510,000 clones, around nine tenths seen once.

The source of this sequence is a woman in her thirties or forties who had recovered from COVID-19. The V gene is TRBV2, the J gene TRBJ1-6; D gene ambiguous. Sequencing was done on a sample of PBMCs or T cells enriched from blood (not recorded which). The CDR3 is CASQKREDSPLHF. The CDR3 DNA sequence: TGTGCCAGCCAAAAACGAGAGGATTCACCCCTCCACTTT.